A single sample gave rise to the 21 T cell receptor beta chains below, sequenced in a study of cytomegalovirus exposure and HLA in healthy donors. PCR was performed using 60 Vbeta and 13 Jbeta primers. Assay: immunoSEQ multiplex PCR; the TCRdb copy retains only in-frame clones and omits some. This sample's clone table lists 65,000 to 90,000 clones. The sequencing sample was made of PBMCs. Receptors originate from a female donor in good health and CMV-seropositive.

As concerns this clone: One junction end does not reproduce the germline sequence, and a read error may be involved. This chain connects TRBV7-7 to TRBJ2-5; D unresolved. The germline V gene encodes CDR1 SSHAT and CDR2 FNYEAQ (reference sequence). The CDR3 runs 14 residues. The CDR3 DNA follows: TGTGCTAGCAGCTTAGGTGGCTCCCAAGAGACCCAGTACTTC. It yields the protein CASSLGGSQETQYF.

The chain is built from TRBV18 and TRBJ1-1, with TRBD1 matching 8 bases. V dropped 1 base and J dropped 1; count of bases not matched to a gene: 5. Germline V lookup: CDR1 KGHSH, CDR2 LQKENI. The CDR3 extends over 16 amino acids. This chain's CDR3 is CASSPQSGGQNTEAFF. The CDR3 region has the DNA TGTGCCAGCTCACCACAGTCAGGGGGCCAGAACACTGAAGCTTTCTTT.

The CDR3 loop reads CASSFLSPAGRAFHEQFF. The DNA for the CDR3 is TGTGCCAGCAGCTTTTTATCCCCCGCCGGGAGGGCCTTTCATGAGCAGTTCTTC. The chain recombines TRBV7-9 with TRBJ2-1, with TRBD2 matching 8 bases. CDR3 length: 18 residues. CDR1 is SEHNR and CDR2 is FQNEAQ in the germline V gene (reference sequence). The V segment lost 3 bases and the J segment 8 bases; nucleotides outside the gene matches: 18.

The J gene is TRBJ2-7, the V gene TRBV5-4; TRBD2 aligns across 7 bases. Trimming took 6 bases from V and 2 from J; bases not matched to a gene: 5. This CDR3 spans 13 amino acids. Germline CDR1 reads SGHNT; CDR2 reads YYREEE (reference sequence). The CDR3: CASNIAGTYEQYF. The CDR3 DNA sequence: TGTGCCAGCAACATAGCGGGTACCTACGAGCAGTACTTC. Full variable domain (missing parts from reference TRBV5-4 and TRBJ2-7): ETGVTQSPTHLIKTRGQQVTLRCSSQSGHNTVSWYQQALGQGPQFIFQYYREEENGRGNFPPRFSGLQFPNYSSELNVNALELDDSALYLCASNIAGTYEQYFGPGTRLTVT.

This sequence joins TRBV5-1 and TRBJ1-1; 10 bases are a match to TRBD1. V gave up 0 bases and J gave up 5 bases; unmatched junction bases: 13. The CDR3 has 18 amino acids. The V gene's germline CDR1 is SGHRS and CDR2 YFSETQ. The CDR3 loop reads CASSLASGTGVMETEAFF. The CDR3 bases are TGCGCCAGCAGCTTGGCCTCGGGGACAGGGGTTATGGAAACTGAAGCTTTCTTT. The whole variable domain, filled in from reference TRBV5-1 and TRBJ1-1, reads KAGVTQTPRYLIKTRGQQVTLSCSPISGHRSVSWYQQTPGQGLQFLFEYFSETQRNKGNFPGRFSGRQFSNSRSEMNVSTLELGDSALYLCASSLASGTGVMETEAFFGQGTRLTVV.

V is TRBV7-9 and J is TRBJ2-1; 14 bases are a match to TRBD2. Looked up from germline, CDR1 is SEHNR and CDR2 is FQNEAQ (reference sequence). The CDR3 is made up of 16 amino acids. With V trimmed by 0 bases and J by 10 bases, 5 bases remained unmatched. The chain's CDR3 is CASSLAGLAGGLEQFF. In DNA form, the CDR3 reads TGTGCCAGCAGCTTAGCTGGACTAGCGGGAGGACTGGAGCAGTTCTTC.

The chain employs TRBV29-1 and TRBJ1-1; 7 bases align to TRBD1. The CDR3 extends over 12 amino acids. Unmatched junction bases numbered 7, after V lost 6 bases and J lost 6 bases. CDR1 SQVTM and CDR2 ANQGSEA come from the germline V gene. The CDR3 reads CSVTDREAEAFF. DNA for the CDR3: TGCAGCGTAACTGACAGGGAGGCTGAAGCTTTCTTT.

The chain couples TRBV10-3 to TRBJ1-2; D is possibly TRBD1 (6 bases). The V end was cut by 3 bases, the J end by 8 bases, with 16 bases between. Germline loops: CDR1 ENHRY, CDR2 SYGVKD. CDR3 length equals 14 residues. This chain's CDR3 is CAISDNQGRGGYTF. The CDR3 coding sequence is TGTGCCATCAGTGATAACCAGGGGCGAGGGGGCTACACCTTC.

With respect to this clone: At the DNA level, this CDR3 is encoded by other sequences in the same sample as well. The chain carries TRBV4-1 and TRBJ2-7; 8 nucleotides agree with TRBD2. The CDR3 is made up of 16 amino acids. The V gene end was trimmed by 4 bases and the J gene end by 3 bases; junction bases not matched to a gene: 11. Looked up from germline, CDR1 is MGHRA and CDR2 is YSYEKL. The CDR3 spells CASSPHGRAGDYEQYF. CDR3 in DNA: TGCGCCAGCAGCCCCCACGGTCGAGCGGGAGACTACGAGCAGTACTTC.

The genes are TRBV5-1 and TRBJ2-6; weak D call: TRBD1 (6 bases). CDR3 length equals 17 residues. The V gene lost 4 bases and the J gene lost 2 bases, with 16 bases spanning the gap. CDR1 is SGHRS, CDR2 YFSETQ, per germline. The CDR3 reads CASSVVQGGTGANVLTF. CDR3 nucleotide sequence: TGCGCCAGCAGCGTGGTACAAGGGGGTACTGGGGCCAACGTCCTGACTTTC.

In DNA, the CDR3 is TGTGCCAGCAGCAGACAGAATGTAGCTTCCTACGAGCAGTACTTC. Protein product: CASSRQNVASYEQYF. The gene calls are TRBV14 and TRBJ2-7; tentatively, D is TRBD1 (5 bases). The CDR3 runs to 15 residues. CDR1 and CDR2 from the germline V gene are SGHDN and FVKESK. V dropped 5 bases and J dropped 1 base, with 15 bases sitting between them.

The V call is TRBV7-9, the J call TRBJ1-1; TRBD1 agrees at 7 bases. CDR3 length: 14 amino acids. CDR1 is SEHNR, CDR2 FQNEAQ, per germline (reference sequence). V was pared by 5 bases and J by 4 bases, with 7 bases of the junction left unmatched. The CDR3 sequence: CASSRDSVSTEAFF. The CDR3 nucleotides read TGTGCCAGCAGCCGGGACAGTGTCTCCACTGAAGCTTTCTTT.

The CDR3 nucleotides are TGTGCCAGCAGCTCAGGGGGGTTTGAAGCTTTCTTT. The encoded protein is CASSSGGFEAFF. The chain links TRBV5-4 to TRBJ1-1; 7 positions match TRBD1. CDR3 size: 12 residues. Germline lookup yields CDR1 SGHNT and CDR2 YYREEE (reference sequence). V shed 3 bases, J shed 7 bases, and the junction held 3 bases outside the gene matches.

The V and J genes are TRBV9 and TRBJ2-7, with 7 bases lining up with TRBD2. In germline, CDR1 is SGDLS, CDR2 YYNGEE. The CDR3 length is 14 residues. V was pared by 7 bases and J by 6 bases, with 13 bases of the junction left unmatched. In nucleotides, the CDR3 is TGTGCCAGCGGAGTTGACGGGGGGAGGTCCGAGCAGTACTTC. This translates into CASGVDGGRSEQYF.

This chain links TRBV19 with TRBJ2-7; perhaps TRBD1 as D (5 bases). The V end was cut by 3 bases, the J end by 6 bases, with 12 bases between. Germline V gives CDR1 LNHDA, CDR2 SQIVND (reference sequence). CDR3 length equals 13 residues. CDR3 in DNA: TGTGCCAGTAGTATGGGGCCTGGGGTCGAGCAGTACTTC. This codes for CASSMGPGVEQYF.

This sequence joins TRBV7-2 and TRBJ1-1; D uncertain. Per the germline V gene, CDR1 is SGHTA and CDR2 is FQGNSA. Trimming took 3 bases from V and 3 from J, leaving 11 bases between them. This CDR3 contains 14 residues. The CDR3 reads CASSFGRVHTEAFF. Here the CDR3 DNA reads TGTGCCAGCAGCTTTGGGAGGGTACACACTGAAGCTTTCTTT.

J is TRBJ2-3 and V is TRBV4-1; 13 bases map to TRBD2. The CDR3 totals 16 residues. Germline trimming cut 8 bases from V and 4 bases from J; bases unmatched to any gene: 9. CDR1 MGHRA and CDR2 YSYEKL come from the germline V gene. CDR3 nucleotide sequence: TGCGCCAGCGGAACTAGCGGGAGGGGGGGCCCAGATACGCAGTATTTT. Its protein is CASGTSGRGGPDTQYF.

V is TRBV5-1 and J is TRBJ2-7, with a weak D call TRBD2 (5 bases). V lost 5 bases to trimming and J lost 1 base, with 28 bases between them. CDR1 is SGHRS, CDR2 YFSETQ, per germline. The CDR3 loop spans 19 amino acids. The CDR3 reads CASSFGWEWQQLPSYEQYF. The CDR3 coding sequence is TGCGCCAGCAGTTTTGGGTGGGAGTGGCAGCAACTACCGTCCTACGAGCAGTACTTC.

The chain recombines TRBV5-1 with TRBJ2-5; tentative D call: TRBD2 (6 bases). The CDR3 has 15 residues. Trimming shortened V by 0 bases and J by 5 bases, and 14 bases separated the two germline ends. CDR1 SGHRS and CDR2 YFSETQ come from the germline V gene. CDR3 nucleotides: TGCGCCAGCAGCTTGGCCGCGGAGGGGCGGGAGACCCAGTACTTC. Translation: CASSLAAEGRETQYF.

This chain joins TRBV20-1 and TRBJ1-2; 7 nucleotides align to TRBD1. The CDR3 sequence is 11 residues long. Unmatched junction bases numbered 5, after V lost 6 bases and J lost 7 bases. CDR1 DFQATT and CDR2 SNEGSKA come from the germline V gene (reference sequence). The chain's CDR3 is CSAFYRGGYTF. CDR3 in DNA: TGCAGTGCCTTCTACAGGGGTGGCTACACCTTC.

The rearrangement links TRBV18 to TRBJ1-2; no clear D gene. The CDR3 is made up of 17 amino acids. Germline CDR1 reads KGHSH; CDR2 reads LQKENI. V was shortened by 3 bases and J by 0 bases, with 17 bases between the two germline ends. CDR3 in amino acids: CASSPWTGERTNYGYTF. The CDR3 DNA sequence: TGTGCCAGCTCACCTTGGACCGGGGAGAGGACTAACTATGGCTACACCTTC.